The sequence of this T cell receptor beta chain was determined in a study of T cell changes during pregnancy in multiple sclerosis. The CDR3 is made up of 17 amino acids. V lost 10 bases to trimming and J lost 4 bases, with 25 bases between them. Per germline, CDR1 LNHDA and CDR2 SQIVND (reference sequence). TCRdb's table, derived via immunoSEQ multiplex PCR, lists solely in-frame clones and lacks some. The table records 40,000 to 50,000 clones, approximately 93% of them present only once. The TCR sequence derives from a female donor with multiple sclerosis, enrolled in a pregnancy study. Specimen: CD4+ T cells from peripheral blood mononuclear cells, collected in the first trimester of pregnancy. The chain carries TRBV19 and TRBJ2-2, with a weak D call TRBD1 (5 bases). CDR3 sequence: CATPNGKRGVGTGELFF. As DNA, the CDR3 is TGTGCCACCCCGAATGGGAAAAGGGGTGTTGGCACCGGGGAGCTGTTTTTT.